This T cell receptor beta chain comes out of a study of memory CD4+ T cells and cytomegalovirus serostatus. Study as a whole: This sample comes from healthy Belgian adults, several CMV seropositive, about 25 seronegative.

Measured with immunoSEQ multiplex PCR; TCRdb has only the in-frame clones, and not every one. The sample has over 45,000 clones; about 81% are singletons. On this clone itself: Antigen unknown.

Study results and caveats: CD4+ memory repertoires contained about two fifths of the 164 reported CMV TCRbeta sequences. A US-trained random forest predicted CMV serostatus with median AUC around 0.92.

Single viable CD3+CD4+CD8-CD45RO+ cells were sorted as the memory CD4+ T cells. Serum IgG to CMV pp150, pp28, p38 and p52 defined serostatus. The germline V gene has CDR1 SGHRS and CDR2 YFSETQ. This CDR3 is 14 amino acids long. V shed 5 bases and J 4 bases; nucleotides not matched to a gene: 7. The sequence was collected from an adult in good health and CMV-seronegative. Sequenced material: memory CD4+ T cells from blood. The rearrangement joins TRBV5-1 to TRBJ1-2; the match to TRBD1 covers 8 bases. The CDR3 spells CASRQFQGAYGYTF. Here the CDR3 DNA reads TGCGCCAGCAGACAATTCCAGGGGGCCTATGGCTACACCTTC.